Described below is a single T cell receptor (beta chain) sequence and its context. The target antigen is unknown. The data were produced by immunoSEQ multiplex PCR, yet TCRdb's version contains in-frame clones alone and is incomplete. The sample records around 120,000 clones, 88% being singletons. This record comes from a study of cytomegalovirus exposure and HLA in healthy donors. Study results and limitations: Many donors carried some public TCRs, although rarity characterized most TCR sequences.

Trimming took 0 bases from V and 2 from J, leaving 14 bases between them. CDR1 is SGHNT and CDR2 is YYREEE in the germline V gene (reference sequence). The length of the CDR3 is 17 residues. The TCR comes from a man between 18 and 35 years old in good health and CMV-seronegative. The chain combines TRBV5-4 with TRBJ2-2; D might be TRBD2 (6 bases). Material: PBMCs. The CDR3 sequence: CASSLARMGGNTGELFF. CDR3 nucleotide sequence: TGTGCCAGCAGCTTGGCTCGAATGGGAGGAAACACCGGGGAGCTGTTTTTT.